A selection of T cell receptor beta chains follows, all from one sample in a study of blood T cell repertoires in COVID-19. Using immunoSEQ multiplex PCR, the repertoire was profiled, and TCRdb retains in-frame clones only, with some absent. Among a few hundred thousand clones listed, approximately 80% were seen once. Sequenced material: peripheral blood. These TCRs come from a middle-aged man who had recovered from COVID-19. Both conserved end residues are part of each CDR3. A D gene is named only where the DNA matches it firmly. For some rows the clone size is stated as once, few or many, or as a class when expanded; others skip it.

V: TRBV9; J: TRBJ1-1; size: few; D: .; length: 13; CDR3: CASSVGVGDLAFF; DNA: TGTGCCAGCAGCGTAGGGGTAGGGGATTTAGCTTTCTTT
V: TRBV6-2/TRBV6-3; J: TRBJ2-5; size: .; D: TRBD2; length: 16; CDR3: CASSASTSGIRETQYF; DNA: TGTGCCAGCAGTGCCTCGACTAGCGGGATAAGAGAGACCCAGTACTTC
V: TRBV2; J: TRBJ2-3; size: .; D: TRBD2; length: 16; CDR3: CASSEMREGLADTQYF; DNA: TGTGCCAGCAGTGAAATGCGGGAGGGCCTCGCAGATACGCAGTATTTT
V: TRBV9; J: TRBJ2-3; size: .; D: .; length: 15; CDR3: CASSVAQDATDTQYF; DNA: TGTGCCAGCAGCGTAGCCCAGGATGCCACAGATACGCAGTATTTT
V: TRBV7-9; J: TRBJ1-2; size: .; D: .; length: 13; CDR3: CASSLAQGYGYTF; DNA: TGTGCCAGCAGCTTAGCACAGGGCTATGGCTACACCTTC
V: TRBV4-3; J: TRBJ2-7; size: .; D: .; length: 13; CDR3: CASSHVAGYEQYF; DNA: TGCGCCAGCAGCCACGTTGCCGGCTACGAGCAGTACTTC
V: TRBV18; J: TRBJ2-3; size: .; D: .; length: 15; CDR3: CASSPVGASTDTQYF; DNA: TGTGCCAGCTCACCGGTAGGGGCTAGCACAGATACGCAGTATTTT
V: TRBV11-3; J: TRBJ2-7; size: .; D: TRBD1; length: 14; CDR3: CASSRRTGWHEQYF; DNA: TGTGCCAGCAGCCGAAGGACAGGGTGGCACGAGCAGTACTTC
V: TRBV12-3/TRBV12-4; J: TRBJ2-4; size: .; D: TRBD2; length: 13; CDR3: CASSLEGGRSSGF; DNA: TGTGCCAGCAGTTTGGAGGGAGGGCGTAGCTCGGGCTTC
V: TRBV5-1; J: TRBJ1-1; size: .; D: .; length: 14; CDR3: CASSPYQGNTEAFF; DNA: TGCGCCAGCAGTCCCTACCAGGGGAACACTGAAGCTTTCTTT
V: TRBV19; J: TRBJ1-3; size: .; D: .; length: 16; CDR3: CASSHPRGGSGNTIYF; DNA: TGTGCCAGTAGTCATCCGCGGGGAGGGAGTGGAAACACCATATATTTT
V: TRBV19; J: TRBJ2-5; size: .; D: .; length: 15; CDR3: CASSMGPTLRETQYF; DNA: TGTGCCAGTAGTATGGGGCCGACATTACGGGAGACCCAGTACTTC
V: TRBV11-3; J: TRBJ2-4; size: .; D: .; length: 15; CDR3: CASSLPGLAKNIQYF; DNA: TGTGCCAGCAGCTTACCAGGGCTAGCCAAAAACATTCAGTACTTC
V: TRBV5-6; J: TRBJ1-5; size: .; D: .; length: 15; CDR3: CASSLGVGANQPQHF; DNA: TGTGCCAGCAGCCTGGGGGTAGGAGCAAATCAGCCCCAGCATTTT
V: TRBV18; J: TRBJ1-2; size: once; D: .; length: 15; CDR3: CASSPMAGAFYGYTF; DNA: TGTGCCAGCTCACCAATGGCAGGGGCCTTCTATGGCTACACCTTC
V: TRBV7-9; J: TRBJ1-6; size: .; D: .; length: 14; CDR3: CASSHLADNSPLHF; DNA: TGTGCCAGCAGCCACCTAGCGGATAATTCACCCCTCCACTTT